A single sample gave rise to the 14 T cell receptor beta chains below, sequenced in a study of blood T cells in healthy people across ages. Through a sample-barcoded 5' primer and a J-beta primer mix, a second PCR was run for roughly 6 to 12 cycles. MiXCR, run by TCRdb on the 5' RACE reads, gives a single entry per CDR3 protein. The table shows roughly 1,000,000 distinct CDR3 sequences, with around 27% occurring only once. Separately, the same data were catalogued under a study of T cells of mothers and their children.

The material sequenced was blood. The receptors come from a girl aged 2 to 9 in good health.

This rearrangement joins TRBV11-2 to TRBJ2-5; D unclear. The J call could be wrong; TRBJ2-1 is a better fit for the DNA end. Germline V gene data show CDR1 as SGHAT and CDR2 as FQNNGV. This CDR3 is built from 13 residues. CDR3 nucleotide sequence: TGTGCCAGCAGCTTTCAGGAACAGAATGAGCAGTTCTTC. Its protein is CASSFQEQNEQFF.

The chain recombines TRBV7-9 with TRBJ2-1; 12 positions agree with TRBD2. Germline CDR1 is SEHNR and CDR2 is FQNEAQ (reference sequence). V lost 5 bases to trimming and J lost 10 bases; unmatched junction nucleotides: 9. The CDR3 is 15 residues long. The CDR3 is CASSPRLAGEGEQFF. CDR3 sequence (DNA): TGTGCCAGCAGCCCTAGACTAGCGGGAGAGGGCGAGCAGTTCTTC.

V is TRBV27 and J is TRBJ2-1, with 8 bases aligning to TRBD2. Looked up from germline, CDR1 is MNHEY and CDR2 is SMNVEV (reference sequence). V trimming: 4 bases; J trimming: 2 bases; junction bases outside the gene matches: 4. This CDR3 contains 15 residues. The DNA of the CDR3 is TGTGCCAGCAGTTATAATAGCGGGGCCTACAATGAGCAGTTCTTC. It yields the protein CASSYNSGAYNEQFF.

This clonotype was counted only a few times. The DNA of the CDR3 is TGTGCCAGCAGTTTCCCGGTAAACTATGGCTACACCTTC. It translates to CASSFPVNYGYTF. The V gene is TRBV28, the J gene TRBJ1-2; no firm D call. Trimming took off 3 bases at V and 2 bases at J, with 7 bases between the two ends. The CDR3 covers 13 residues. CDR1 is MDHEN, CDR2 SYDVKM, per germline.

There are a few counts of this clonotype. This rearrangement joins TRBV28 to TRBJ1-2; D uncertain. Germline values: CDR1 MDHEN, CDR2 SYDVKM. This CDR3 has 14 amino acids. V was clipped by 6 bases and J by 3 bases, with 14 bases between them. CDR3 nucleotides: TGTGCCAGCAGCCTCCCCAAAATCGACTATGGCTACACCTTC. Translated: CASSLPKIDYGYTF.

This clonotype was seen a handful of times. The CDR3: CASSLRPGPETEAFF. The DNA of the CDR3 is TGCGCCAGCAGCCTCCGACCAGGACCGGAGACTGAAGCTTTCTTT. The genes are TRBV5-1 and TRBJ1-1; no definite D call. Germline V CDR1 and CDR2: SGHRS, YFSETQ. The CDR3 sequence is 15 residues long. V was pared by 4 bases and J by 5 bases, with 18 bases between.

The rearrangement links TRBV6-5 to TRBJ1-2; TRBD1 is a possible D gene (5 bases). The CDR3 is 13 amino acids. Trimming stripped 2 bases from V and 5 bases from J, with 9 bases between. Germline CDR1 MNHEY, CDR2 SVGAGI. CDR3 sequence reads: CASSYRTQYGYTF. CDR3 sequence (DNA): TGTGCCAGCAGTTACAGGACACAGTATGGCTACACCTTC.

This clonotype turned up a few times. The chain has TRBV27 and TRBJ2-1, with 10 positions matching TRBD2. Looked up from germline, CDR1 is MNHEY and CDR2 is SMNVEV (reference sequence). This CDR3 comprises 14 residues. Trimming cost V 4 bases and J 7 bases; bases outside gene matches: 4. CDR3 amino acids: CASSSAGGKNEQFF. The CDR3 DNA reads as TGTGCCAGCAGTTCAGCGGGAGGGAAGAATGAGCAGTTCTTC.

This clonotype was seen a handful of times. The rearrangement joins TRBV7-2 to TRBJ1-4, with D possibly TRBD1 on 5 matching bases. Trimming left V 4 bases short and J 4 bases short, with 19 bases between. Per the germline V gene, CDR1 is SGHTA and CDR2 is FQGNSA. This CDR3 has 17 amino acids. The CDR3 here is CASSWDPIGTNNEKLFF. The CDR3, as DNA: TGTGCCAGCAGCTGGGACCCAATTGGGACGAATAATGAAAAACTGTTTTTT.

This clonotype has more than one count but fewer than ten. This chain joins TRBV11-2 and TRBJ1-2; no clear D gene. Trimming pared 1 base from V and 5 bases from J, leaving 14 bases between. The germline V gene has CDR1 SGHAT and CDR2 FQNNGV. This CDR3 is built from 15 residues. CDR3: CASSLGETTRYGYTF. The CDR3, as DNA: TGTGCCAGCAGCTTAGGGGAGACAACCCGATATGGCTACACCTTC.

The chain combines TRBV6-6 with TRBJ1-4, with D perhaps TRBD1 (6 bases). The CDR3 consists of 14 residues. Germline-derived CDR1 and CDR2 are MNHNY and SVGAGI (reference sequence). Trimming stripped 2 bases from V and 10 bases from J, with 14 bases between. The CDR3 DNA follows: TGTGCCAGCAGTTACGAAGGGGGGGGTGGAAAACTGTTTTTT. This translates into CASSYEGGGGKLFF.

CDR3 sequence: CASSGDGEKLFF. The DNA for the CDR3 is TGTGCCAGCAGCGGGGATGGGGAAAAACTGTTTTTT. V and J are TRBV2 and TRBJ1-4; no firm D call. The CDR3 contains 12 residues. Trimming stripped 6 bases from V and 8 bases from J, with 10 bases between. CDR1 is SNHLY, CDR2 FYNNEI, per germline.

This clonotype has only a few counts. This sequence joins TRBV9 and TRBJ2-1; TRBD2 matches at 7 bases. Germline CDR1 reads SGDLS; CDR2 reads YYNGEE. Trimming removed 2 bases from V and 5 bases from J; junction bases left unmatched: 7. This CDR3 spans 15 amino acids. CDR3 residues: CASSVSGTSNNEQFF. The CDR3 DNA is TGTGCCAGCAGCGTCAGCGGGACTTCTAACAATGAGCAGTTCTTC.

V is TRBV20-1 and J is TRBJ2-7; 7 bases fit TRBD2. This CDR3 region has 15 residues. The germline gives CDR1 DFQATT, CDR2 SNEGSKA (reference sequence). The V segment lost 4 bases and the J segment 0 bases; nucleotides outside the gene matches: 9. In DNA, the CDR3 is TGCAGTGCTACGATACCAAGCGGGGCCTCCTACGAGCAGTACTTC. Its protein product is CSATIPSGASYEQYF.